This T cell receptor (beta chain) comes out of a study of beta chain features in type 1 diabetes. Overall study results and limits: When Type 1 diabetes patients were examined, their TCRB CDR3s proved moderately but significantly shorter in all four CD4+ subsets.

Germline CDR1 is SGHNT and CDR2 is YENEEA. The CDR3 spans 12 residues. J lost 8 bases, V lost 4 bases, and 3 bases had no gene match. Only a few counts were recorded for this clone. Its antigen is still unknown. What was sequenced were expressed TCRB transcripts, since all of the isolated RNA had been reverse transcribed. Profiling relied on immunoSEQ multiplex PCR, and the TCRdb table lists in-frame clones only, not all of them. This sample carries 300,000 or so clones, roughly 14% of them seen once, and the ten largest clones take about 0.016%. The sequence was obtained from a woman aged 18-29 years with type 1 diabetes. Material: naive CD4+ T cells from blood. The chain recombines TRBV11-3 with TRBJ1-2; 8 nucleotides agree with TRBD1. The CDR3 coding sequence is TGTGCCAGCAGCTGGACAGGGAAGGGCTACACCTTC. Translating gives CASSWTGKGYTF.